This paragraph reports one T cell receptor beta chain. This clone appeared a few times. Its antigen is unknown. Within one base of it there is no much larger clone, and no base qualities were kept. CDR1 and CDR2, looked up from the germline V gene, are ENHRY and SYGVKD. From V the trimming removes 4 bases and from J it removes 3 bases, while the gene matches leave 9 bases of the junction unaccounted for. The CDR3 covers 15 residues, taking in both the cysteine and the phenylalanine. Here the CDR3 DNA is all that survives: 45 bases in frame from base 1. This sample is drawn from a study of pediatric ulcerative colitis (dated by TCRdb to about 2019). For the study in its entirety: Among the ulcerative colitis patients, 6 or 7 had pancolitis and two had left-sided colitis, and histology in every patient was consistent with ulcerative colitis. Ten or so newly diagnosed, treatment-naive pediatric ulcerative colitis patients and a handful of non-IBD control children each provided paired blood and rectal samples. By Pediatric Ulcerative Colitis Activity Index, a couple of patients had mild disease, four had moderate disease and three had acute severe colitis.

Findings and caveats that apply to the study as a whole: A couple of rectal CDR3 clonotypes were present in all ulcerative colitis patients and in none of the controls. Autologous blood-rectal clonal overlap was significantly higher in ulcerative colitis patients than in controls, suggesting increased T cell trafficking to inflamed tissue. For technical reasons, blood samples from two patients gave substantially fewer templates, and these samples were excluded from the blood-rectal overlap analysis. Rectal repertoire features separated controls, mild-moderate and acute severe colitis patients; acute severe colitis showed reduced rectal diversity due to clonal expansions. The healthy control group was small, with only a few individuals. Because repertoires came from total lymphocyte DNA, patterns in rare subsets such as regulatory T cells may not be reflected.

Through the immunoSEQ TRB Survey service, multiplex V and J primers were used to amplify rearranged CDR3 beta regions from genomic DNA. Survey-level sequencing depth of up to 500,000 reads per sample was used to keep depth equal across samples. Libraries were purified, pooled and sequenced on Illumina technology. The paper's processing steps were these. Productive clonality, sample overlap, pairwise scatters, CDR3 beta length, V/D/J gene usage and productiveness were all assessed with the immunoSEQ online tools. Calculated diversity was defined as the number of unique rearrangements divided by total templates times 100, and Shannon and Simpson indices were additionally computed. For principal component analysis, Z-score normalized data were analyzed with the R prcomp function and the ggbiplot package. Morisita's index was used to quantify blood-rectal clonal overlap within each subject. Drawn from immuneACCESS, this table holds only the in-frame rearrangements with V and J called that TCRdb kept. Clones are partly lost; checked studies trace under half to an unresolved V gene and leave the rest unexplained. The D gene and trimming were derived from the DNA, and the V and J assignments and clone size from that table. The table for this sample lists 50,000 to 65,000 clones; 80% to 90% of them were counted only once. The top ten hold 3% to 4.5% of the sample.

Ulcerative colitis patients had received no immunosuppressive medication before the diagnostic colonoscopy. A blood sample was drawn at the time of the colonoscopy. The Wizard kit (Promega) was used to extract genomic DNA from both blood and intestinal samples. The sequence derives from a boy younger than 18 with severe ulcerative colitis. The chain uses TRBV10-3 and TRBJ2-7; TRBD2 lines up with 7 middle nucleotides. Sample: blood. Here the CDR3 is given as CAISARAGDVYEQYF. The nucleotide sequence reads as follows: TGTGCCATCAGTGCTCGGGCGGGGGACGTCTACGAGCAGTACTTC.